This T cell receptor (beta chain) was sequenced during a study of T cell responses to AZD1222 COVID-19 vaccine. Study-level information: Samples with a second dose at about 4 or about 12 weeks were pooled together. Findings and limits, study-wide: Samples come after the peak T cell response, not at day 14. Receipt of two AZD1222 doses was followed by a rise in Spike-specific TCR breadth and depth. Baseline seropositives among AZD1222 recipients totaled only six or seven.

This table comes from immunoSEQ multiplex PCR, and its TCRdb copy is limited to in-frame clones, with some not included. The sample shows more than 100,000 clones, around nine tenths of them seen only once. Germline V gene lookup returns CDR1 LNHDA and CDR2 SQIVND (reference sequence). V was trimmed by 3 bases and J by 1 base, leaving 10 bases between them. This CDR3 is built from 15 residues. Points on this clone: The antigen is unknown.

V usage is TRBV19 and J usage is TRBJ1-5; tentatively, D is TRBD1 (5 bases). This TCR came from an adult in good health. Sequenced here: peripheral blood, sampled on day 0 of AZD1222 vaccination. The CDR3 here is CASSMGGFSNQPQHF. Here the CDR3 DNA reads TGTGCCAGTAGTATGGGGGGGTTCAGCAATCAGCCCCAGCATTTT.